Listed below are T cell receptor beta chains from one sample, sequenced in a study of blood T cell repertoires in COVID-19. This table comes from immunoSEQ multiplex PCR, and its TCRdb copy is limited to in-frame clones, with some not included. The sample lists about 140,000 clones, about nine tenths seen once, with roughly 9.6% in the top ten. Sequencing was done on a sample of peripheral blood. The receptor source for this set is a woman aged 80 or over with acute or convalescent COVID-19. Each CDR3 is given with its conserved first and last residue. Expanded clones are given a class, and other clones once, few, many or no size at all.

-	TRBV12-5	CASGLGTDIRYGYTF
-	TRBV5-1	CASSLEGQDTEAFF
-	TRBV4-2	CASSQERLAGFNEQFF
-	TRBV2	CASTSDTNGYTF
-	TRBV20-1	CSASWGQGAPSPLHF
-	TRBV19	CASTRGQKGFHYGYTF
-	TRBV11-1	CASSSRTGTQNIQYF
once	TRBV29-1	CSVSTTGDGYTF
-	TRBV9	CASSPRGNTQYF
-	TRBV3-1/TRBV3-2	CASSQVRLGQGPKLFF
-	TRBV7-2	CASSLTGAYYEQYF
many	TRBV2	CASSPPGVSYNSPLHF
few	TRBV4-3	CASSQDIGVGGWAEAFF
-	TRBV12-3/TRBV12-4	CASRGTDNTEAFF
-	TRBV21-1	CASSKGYRVRGEQYF
-	TRBV10-3	CAISAIGPTEAFF
-	TRBV2	CASSETGRNYGYTF
-	TRBV2	CASSEEGTGGGYTF
-	TRBV6-5	CASSPRDRLYEQYF